The 13 T cell receptor beta chains reported below all come from one sample, sequenced in a study of T cells after yellow fever vaccination. Via MiXCR, TCRdb re-called the 5' RACE reads, giving one row per CDR3 protein. Among roughly 120,000 distinct CDR3 sequences listed, more than 6% were seen once. The sequences come from CD4+ T cells sorted from PBMCs, collected roughly 10 days after the first yellow fever vaccination. These TCRs come from a man aged 18-30 years who received the YFV17D yellow fever vaccine.

There are many counts of this clonotype. J is TRBJ2-4 and V is TRBV7-2, with D possibly being TRBD2 (5 bases). The CDR3 has 16 residues. Trimming pared 1 base from V and 0 bases from J, leaving 10 bases between. CDR1 and CDR2 from the germline V gene are SGHTA and FQGNSA. CDR3 bases: TGTGCCAGCAGCTTAGTGCGGGTCGTAGCCAAAAACATTCAGTACTTC. It is translated as CASSLVRVVAKNIQYF.

This clonotype was seen repeatedly, ten times or more. The V gene is TRBV24-1, the J gene TRBJ2-2, with D perhaps given as TRBD1 or TRBD2 (5 bases each). Trimming cost V 3 bases and J 6 bases, with 16 bases left between them. Germline V gene lookup returns CDR1 KGHDR and CDR2 SFDVKD. The CDR3 totals 16 residues. This chain's CDR3 is CATSDAGTSASGELFF. Here the CDR3 DNA reads TGTGCCACCAGTGATGCCGGGACGTCCGCCTCCGGGGAGCTGTTTTTT.

This clonotype was picked up many times. The chain couples TRBV11-3 to TRBJ2-5, with TRBD1 identical over 7 bases. Trimming at V came to 5 bases and at J to 5 bases, leaving 8 bases not matched to a gene. This CDR3 region has 14 residues. Germline V gene lookup returns CDR1 SGHNT and CDR2 YENEEA. The CDR3 DNA reads as TGTGCCAGCAGCCACGGACAGGTCGGGGAGACCCAGTACTTC. Translation: CASSHGQVGETQYF.

This clonotype was recorded at least ten times. The chain uses TRBV4-3 and TRBJ2-2; 7 bases match TRBD2. The CDR3 sequence is 15 residues long. V was pared by 2 bases and J by 7 bases, with 7 bases of the junction left unmatched. The V gene's germline CDR1 is LGHNA and CDR2 YSLEER. The CDR3 bases are TGCGCCAGCAGCCAATGGGGACTACCCGGCGGGGAGCTGTTTTTT. Its protein is CASSQWGLPGGELFF.

The table lists this clonotype with many counts. V usage is TRBV5-1 and J usage is TRBJ2-7, with 10 bases lining up with TRBD1. The CDR3 sequence is 15 residues long. Unmatched junction bases numbered 6, after V lost 4 bases and J lost 2 bases. Germline loops: CDR1 SGHRS, CDR2 YFSETQ. In DNA form, the CDR3 reads TGCGCCAGCAGCCGGGGGACAGGGGACACCTACGAGCAGTACGTC. This gives the protein CASSRGTGDTYEQYV.

At least ten counts were recorded for this clonotype. The rearrangement links TRBV2 to TRBJ1-1, with TRBD1 matching 7 bases. CDR1 SNHLY and CDR2 FYNNEI come from the germline V gene. The CDR3 is 14 residues long. Unmatched junction bases numbered 5, after V lost 7 bases and J lost 0 bases. CDR3 sequence: CASKTQGLNTEAFF. The CDR3 DNA follows: TGTGCCAGCAAAACACAGGGGCTGAACACTGAAGCTTTCTTT.

This clonotype has at least ten counts. The V gene is TRBV7-3, the J gene TRBJ2-1, with 13 positions matching TRBD2. V trimming: 5 bases; J trimming: 9 bases; junction bases outside the gene matches: 10. CDR1 SGHTA and CDR2 FQGTGA come from the germline V gene. This CDR3 has 16 residues. CDR3 DNA sequence: TGTGCCAGCAGCCCGACTAGCGGGGGGTATGGAGGTGAGCAGTTCTTC. The encoded protein is CASSPTSGGYGGEQFF.

In its sample, this clonotype was seen many times. CDR3 region: CASSSGQSNQPQHF. CDR3 sequence (DNA): TGTGCCAGCAGCTCGGGACAGAGCAATCAGCCCCAGCATTTT. V is TRBV9 and J is TRBJ1-5, with TRBD1 matching over 7 bases. The CDR3 runs 14 residues. The germline gives CDR1 SGDLS, CDR2 YYNGEE. J lost 1 base, V lost 4 bases, and 2 bases had no gene match.

This clonotype was counted many times. This chain connects TRBV4-1 to TRBJ2-7, with D unresolved. Per the germline V gene, CDR1 is MGHRA and CDR2 is YSYEKL. V was shortened by 4 bases and J by 3 bases, with 13 bases between the two germline ends. This CDR3 spans 14 amino acids. The CDR3 is CASSLQYRNYEQYF. CDR3 DNA sequence: TGCGCCAGCAGCCTCCAGTACAGAAACTACGAGCAGTACTTC.

The sample holds a few counts of this clonotype. The V gene is TRBV13, the J gene TRBJ2-7; the D call may be TRBD1 or TRBD2 (5 bases each). Germline loops: CDR1 PRHDT, CDR2 FYEKMQ (reference sequence). Trimming stripped 4 bases from V and 0 bases from J, with 7 bases between. This CDR3 has 13 residues. The CDR3 DNA reads as TGTGCCAGCAGCTGGGACGCCTCCTACGAGCAGTACTTC. Its protein product is CASSWDASYEQYF.

At least ten counts were recorded for this clonotype. This chain's CDR3 is CASSLVGTTGELFF. The CDR3 DNA is TGTGCCAGCAGCTTAGTGGGCACCACCGGGGAGCTGTTTTTT. This chain uses TRBV7-9 with TRBJ2-2; D not resolved. This CDR3 region has 14 residues. From germline, CDR1 is SEHNR and CDR2 FQNEAQ (reference sequence). V was shortened by 1 base and J by 4 bases, with 7 bases between the two germline ends.

This clonotype was seen many times. V and J are TRBV7-2 and TRBJ2-7; D may be TRBD1 (7 bases). CDR3 length equals 13 residues. Per germline, CDR1 SGHTA and CDR2 FQGNSA. V was pared by 4 bases and J by 3 bases, with 10 bases between. DNA for the CDR3: TGTGCCAGCAGCTCAGGGGGGCTCTACGAGCAGTACTTC. Translating gives CASSSGGLYEQYF.

The table lists this clonotype with many counts. The V gene is TRBV25-1, the J gene TRBJ1-5; D unresolved. The CDR3 sequence is 13 residues long. V lost 4 bases to trimming and J lost 3 bases, with 7 bases between them. In germline, CDR1 is MGHDK, CDR2 SYGVNS. In DNA, the CDR3 is TGTGCCAGCAGTGCGGCAGCCAATCAGCCCCAGCATTTT. This sequence encodes CASSAAANQPQHF.